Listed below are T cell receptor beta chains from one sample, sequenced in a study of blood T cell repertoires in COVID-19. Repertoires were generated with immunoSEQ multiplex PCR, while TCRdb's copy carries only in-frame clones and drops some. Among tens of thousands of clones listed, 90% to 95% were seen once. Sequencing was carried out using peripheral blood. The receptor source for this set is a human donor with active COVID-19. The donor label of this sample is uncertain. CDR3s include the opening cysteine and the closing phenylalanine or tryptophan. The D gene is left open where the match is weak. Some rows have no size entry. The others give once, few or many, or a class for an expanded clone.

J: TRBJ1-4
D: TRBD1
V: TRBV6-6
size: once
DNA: TGTGCCAGCAGCCGGACAGGCGGTCAGGGTGAAAAACTGTTTTTT
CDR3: CASSRTGGQGEKLFF

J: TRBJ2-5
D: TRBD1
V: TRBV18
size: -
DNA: TGTGCCAGCTCACTCAGGGACAGACAAGAGACCCAGTACTTC
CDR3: CASSLRDRQETQYF

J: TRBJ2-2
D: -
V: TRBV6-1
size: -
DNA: TGTGCCAGCAGTGAAGCGCGAAACACCGGGGAGCTGTTTTTT
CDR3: CASSEARNTGELFF

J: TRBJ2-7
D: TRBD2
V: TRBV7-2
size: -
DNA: TGTGCCAGCAGCTCCTCCGGGGGAGCGGGAGCTACCTACGAGCAGTACTTC
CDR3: CASSSSGGAGATYEQYF

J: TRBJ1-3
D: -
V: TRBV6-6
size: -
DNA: TGTGCCAGCAGTTACTTTGACGGACTCTCTGGAAACACCATATATTTT
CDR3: CASSYFDGLSGNTIYF

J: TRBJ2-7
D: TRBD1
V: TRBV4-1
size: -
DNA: TGCGCCAGCAGCCAAGAGGGACAGGGGGGCTACGAGCAGTACTTC
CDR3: CASSQEGQGGYEQYF

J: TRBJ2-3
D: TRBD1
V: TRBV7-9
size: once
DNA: TGTGCCAGCAGCTCCGGGACAGGAAGCACAGATACGCAGTATTTT
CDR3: CASSSGTGSTDTQYF

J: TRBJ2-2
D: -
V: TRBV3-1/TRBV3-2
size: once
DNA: TGTGCCAGCAGCCAATACAGGGAAGGGGAGCTGTTTTTT
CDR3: CASSQYREGELFF

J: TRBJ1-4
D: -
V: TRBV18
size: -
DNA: TGTGCCAGCTCACTTCTTCCTTCGAATGAAAAACTGTTTTTT
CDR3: CASSLLPSNEKLFF

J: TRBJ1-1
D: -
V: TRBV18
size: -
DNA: TGTGCCAGCTCACCATTTCCCGGTAACACTGAAGCTTTCTTT
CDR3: CASSPFPGNTEAFF

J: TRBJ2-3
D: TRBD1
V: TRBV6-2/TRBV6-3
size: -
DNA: TGTGCCAGCAGTTACCGTACCGGGACAGAAACCACAGATACGCAGTATTTT
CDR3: CASSYRTGTETTDTQYF

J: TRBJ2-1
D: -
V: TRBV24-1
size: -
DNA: TGTGCCACCAGCAACAGGGCGACGAGCTCCTACAATGAGCAGTTCTTC
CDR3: CATSNRATSSYNEQFF

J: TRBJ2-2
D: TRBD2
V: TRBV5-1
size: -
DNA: TGCGCCAGCAGCTCTCGGACTAGCGGGATATTAGGCGGGGAGCTGTTTTTT
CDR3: CASSSRTSGILGGELFF

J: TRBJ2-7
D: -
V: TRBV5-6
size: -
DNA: TGTGCCAGCAGTTTGGGTCAGAAGGGGGATTACGAGCAGTACTTC
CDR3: CASSLGQKGDYEQYF

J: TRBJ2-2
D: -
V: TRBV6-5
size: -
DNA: TGTGCCAGCAGTCTCACGCAGGGGGGTACCGGGGAGCTGTTTTTT
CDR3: CASSLTQGGTGELFF

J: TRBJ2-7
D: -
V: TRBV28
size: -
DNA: TGTGCCAGCAGTTTACCGGGAGTCGTTTTGTACTTC
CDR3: CASSLPGVVLYF

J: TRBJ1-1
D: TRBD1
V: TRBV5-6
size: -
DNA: TGTGCCAGCAGCCGGAACAGGGGCATGAACACTGAAGCTTTCTTT
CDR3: CASSRNRGMNTEAFF

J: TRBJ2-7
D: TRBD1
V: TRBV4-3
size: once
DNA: TGCGCCAGCAGCCACACCGGGACAGGGGGCTACGAGCAGTACTTC
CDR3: CASSHTGTGGYEQYF

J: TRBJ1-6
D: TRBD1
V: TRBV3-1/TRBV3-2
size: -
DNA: TGTGCCAGCAGCCAAGTCAAGGGGACAGATTCACCCCTCCACTTT
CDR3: CASSQVKGTDSPLHF

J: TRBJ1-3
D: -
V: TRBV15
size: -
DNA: TGTGCCACCAGCAGAGGGGCCTCTGGAAACACCATATATTTT
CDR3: CATSRGASGNTIYF

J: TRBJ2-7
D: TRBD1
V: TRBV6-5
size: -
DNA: TGTGCCACCGAAAACAGGGGGCTGAGCTACGAGCAGTACTTC
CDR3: CATENRGLSYEQYF

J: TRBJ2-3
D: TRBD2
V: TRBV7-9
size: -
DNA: TGTGCCAGCAGCGTAGGCGGGGGGGGCACAGATACGCAGTATTTT
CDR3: CASSVGGGGTDTQYF

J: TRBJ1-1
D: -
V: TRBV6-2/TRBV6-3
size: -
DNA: TGTGCCAGCAGTTACTATGGCACCATCCTGAACACTGAAGCTTTCTTT
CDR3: CASSYYGTILNTEAFF

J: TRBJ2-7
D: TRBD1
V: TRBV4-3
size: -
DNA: TGCGCCAGCAGCCAAGATAAGGGGGCCACGGAGCAGTACTTC
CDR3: CASSQDKGATEQYF

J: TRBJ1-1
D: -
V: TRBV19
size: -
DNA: TGTGCCAGTAGTACCTACGCTTCACAGGGAACTGAAGCTTTCTTT
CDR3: CASSTYASQGTEAFF

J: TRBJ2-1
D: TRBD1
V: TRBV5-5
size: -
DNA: TGTGCCAGCAGCATCGGACAGGCCCTATCCTACAATGAGCAGTTCTTC
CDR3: CASSIGQALSYNEQFF

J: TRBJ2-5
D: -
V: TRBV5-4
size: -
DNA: TGTGCCAGCAGCTTGGGGCGAGGCGGGGCGGAGACCCAGTACTTC
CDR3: CASSLGRGGAETQYF

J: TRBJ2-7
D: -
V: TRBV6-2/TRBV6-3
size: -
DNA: TGTGCCAGCAGTTACATTAGGTCGGGGGAGCAGTACTTC
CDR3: CASSYIRSGEQYF

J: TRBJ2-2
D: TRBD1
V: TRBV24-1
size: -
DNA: TGTGCCACGAAAGGGACAGAACACACCGGGGAGCTGTTTTTT
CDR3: CATKGTEHTGELFF